The rows below give T cell receptor beta chains drawn from one sample of a study of spatial heterogeneity in lung cancer. MiXCR, run by TCRdb on the 5' RACE reads, gives a single entry per CDR3 protein. Among roughly 40,000 distinct CDR3 sequences listed, about 6.8% were seen once. This specimen consisted of PBMCs, obtained at surgery. The receptor set was obtained from a female donor with early-stage non-small cell lung cancer. The conserved cysteine and the conserved F or W are not part of the CDR3 here.

v_call	j_call	cdr3_length	cdr3_aa
TRBV18	TRBJ2-5	10	ASSPYQETQY
TRBV7-9	TRBJ1-2	13	ASSHGTGGLNGYT
TRBV5-1	TRBJ2-4	10	ASSLRGEVQY
TRBV7-9	TRBJ2-7	11	ASRGQGRDEQY
TRBV6-6	TRBJ2-2	17	ASRTGTGGGQGITGELF
TRBV7-6	TRBJ2-1	12	ASSRQGAYNEQF
TRBV20-1	TRBJ2-3	13	SARGGGSNTDTQY
TRBV20-1	TRBJ1-4	12	SWGGGSTNEKLF
TRBV7-7	TRBJ2-5	13	ASSFFHGETETQY
TRBV11-2	TRBJ1-2	11	ASSLGEDSPPT
TRBV12-3/TRBV12-4	TRBJ1-1	12	ASSRTGVGTEAF
TRBV7-2	TRBJ1-2	10	ATGQPLYGYT
TRBV19	TRBJ1-1	13	ASSIPGIPNTEAF
TRBV7-9	TRBJ2-1	12	ASSPRLGGNEQF
TRBV4-1	TRBJ1-1	15	ASSQDPVGKKNTEAF
TRBV5-5	TRBJ1-4	12	ASSLSTGYEKLF
TRBV5-1	TRBJ2-3	12	ASTRLGGTDTQY
TRBV6-1	TRBJ2-3	13	ASTTVAGRTDTQY
TRBV27	TRBJ1-2	13	ASSPRQGNTYGYT
TRBV3-1	TRBJ2-1	14	ASSHSGTGPYNEQF